This T cell receptor (beta chain) stems from a study of OX40 agonist ivuxolimab in advanced cancers. The length of the CDR3 is 14 residues. Germline CDR1 and CDR2: SEHNR and FQNEAQ (reference sequence). Between the trimmed V and J ends, which lost 1 base and 3 bases, there was a span of 10 bases. The data were produced by immunoSEQ multiplex PCR, yet TCRdb's version contains in-frame clones alone and is incomplete. The table shows 15,000 to 20,000 clones, with roughly 75% occurring only once. V and J are TRBV7-9 and TRBJ2-7, with D unclear. This TCR was recovered from an adult with an advanced solid tumor such as melanoma, head and neck, liver or kidney cancer. This material consisted of CD4+ or CD8+ T cells sorted from blood, taken in a trial of the OX40 agonist ivuxolimab. The CDR3 reads CASSLVGPHYEQYF. CDR3 coding DNA: TGTGCCAGCAGCTTAGTGGGCCCTCACTACGAGCAGTACTTC. Filled out from reference TRBV7-9 and TRBJ2-7, the complete variable domain reads DTGVSQNPRHKITKRGQNVTFRCDPISEHNRLYWYRQTLGQGPEFLTYFQNEAQLEKSRLLSDRFSAERPKGSFSTLEIQRTEQGDSAMYLCASSLVGPHYEQYFGPGTRLTVT.